This T cell receptor beta chain appears in the sequencing data of a study of T-cell reconstitution after alpha-beta-depleted transplantation in children (dated by TCRdb to 2016 to 2017). Regarding the study in general: Using TCR repertoire profiling, the study followed T-cell immune reconstitution in a quantitative way in children after TCRalphabeta/CD19-depleted allogeneic hematopoietic cell transplantation.

This clonotype was seen many times. Its antigen target is currently unknown. No much larger clonotype is one base removed from it; base qualities were not supplied. CDR1 and CDR2 are read off the germline V gene (reference sequence) as GTSNPN and SVGIG. From cysteine to phenylalanine, the CDR3 is 15 amino acids long. CDR3 DNA is the only sequence kept; it has 45 bases, read in frame from the first base. V and J are truncated by 1 base and 0 bases respectively, leaving an intervening sequence of 12 bases. The treatment or condition label for this specimen denotes: allogeneic hematopoietic cell transplantation with graft depleted of TCRalphabeta T cells and CD19 B cells. The transplant recipients were children given TCRalphabeta/CD19-depleted allogeneic hematopoietic cell grafts. The method was PCR. Sequencing took place on an Illumina HiSeq 2500. To normalize quantification of the TCRbeta repertoire, the TCR libraries were built with molecular barcoding that relied on unique molecular identifiers. Starting from the raw public reads, TCRdb applied fastp trimming at Q25, assembled clones with MiXCR and retained in-frame beta chains. Every distinct CDR3 protein forms one entry, paired with its most common genes and DNA. The sample has around 270,000 distinct CDR3 sequences on record, 10% of them singletons. The ten largest clones represent 7% to 9.5% of the sample.

Overall study results and their limits: The apparently early alphabetaT-cell count recovery about two months after transplant was reportedly dependent on only several hundred rapidly expanded clones derived from non-depleted graft cells. Over subsequent months, a decline in hyperexpanded clone frequencies was noted, and after one year, T-cell counts and TCRbeta diversity were mostly ascribed to newly produced T cells. The high TCRbeta diversity at day 60 in some patients was ascribed to recipient T cells and intrathymic progenitors that had survived conditioning.

Source: PBMCs, taken before TCRalphabeta/CD19-depleted stem cell transplant. The origin of this receptor is a boy in the first two years of life with acute myeloid leukemia, due to receive a stem cell transplant. This receptor chain uses TRBV30 and TRBJ1-2; a confident D gene designation cannot be given. The nucleotide sequence reads as follows: TGTGCCTGGAGTGCCTCCCGTACAGCTAACTATGGCTACACCTTC. Translation gives CAWSASRTANYGYTF.